The following is a T cell receptor beta chain sequence with its context. Its antigen is not known. Other DNA sequences from this sample encode an identical CDR3 as well. These data belong to a study of CD8+ T cells in alopecia areata. Study at large: Among treated patients, oral tofacitinib was administered at 5 to 10 mg twice daily. The drug, tofacitinib, lasted 6 to 18 months, followed by 6 months off drug.

Notes on the study in general: More clonal than normal scalp was lesional scalp, particularly alopecia totalis/universalis.

Germline assignment: CDR1 SQVTM and CDR2 ANQGSEA. The length of the CDR3 is 11 residues. The germline V and J ends were trimmed by 4 bases and 0 bases, with 3 bases remaining between them. Reverse transcription of extracted RNA yielded cDNA, which provided the sequencing template. Measured with immunoSEQ multiplex PCR; TCRdb has only the in-frame clones, and not every one. The sample has some 130,000 clones, 45% to 50% seen once. Specimen: CD8+ T cells sorted from blood, collected at week 0. This rearrangement joins TRBV29-1 to TRBJ1-1; D not certain. This TCR was sampled from a human donor with alopecia areata. The CDR3 here is CSVVVNTEAFF. In DNA form, the CDR3 reads TGCAGCGTTGTGGTGAACACTGAAGCTTTCTTT. The full variable domain, with the rest looked up from reference TRBV29-1 and TRBJ1-1, is SAVISQKPSRDICQRGTSLTIQCQVDSQVTMMFWYRQQPGQSLTLIATANQGSEATYESGFVIDKFPISRPNLTFSTLTVSNMSPEDSSIYLCSVVVNTEAFFGQGTRLTVV.